This record concerns one T cell receptor (beta chain) sequence. Its matching antigen is unknown. V lost 1 base, J lost 5 bases, and 11 bases lay in between. Germline CDR1 SQVTM, CDR2 ANQGSEA. The CDR3 spans 13 residues. The sample belongs to a study of response to subunit inactivated influenza vaccine. The study's findings and limits: Each seasonal influenza vaccination recruits few new T cells, the authors suggested.

TCRdb re-called the RT-PCR reads through MiXCR, storing one row per CDR3 protein. The table records around 710,000 distinct CDR3 sequences, approximately 15% of them present only once. This clonotype originated in a middle-aged man who received an inactivated influenza vaccine. The gene calls are TRBV29-1 and TRBJ2-5; no definite D call. Sequences were derived from PBMCs from blood, sampled 14 to 15 days before vaccination. The CDR3 bases are TGCAGCGTTGAAGGAGTCTTTAGGGAGACCCAGTACTTC. It specifies CSVEGVFRETQYF.